This TCR beta chain was identified in a study of neurological immune-mediated disorders. This clonotype occurred many times. What it recognizes is unknown. Unmatched junction bases numbered 7, after V lost 6 bases and J lost 6 bases. CDR1 is SGHRS, CDR2 YFSETQ, per germline. The CDR3 runs 14 residues. Described time point: technical triplicate 3. The starting material, 2 million PBMCs stored at -80 C, gave rise to the unsorted libraries. cDNA synthesis was performed by 5'RACE with 10-nucleotide random UMIs. Each CDR3 protein is one row after TCRdb ran MiXCR on the 5' RACE reads. The data contain about 44,000 distinct CDR3 sequences, 20% to 25% of them singletons. Findings and limits, study-wide: Across subjects, expanded clones had no CDR3 amino acid sequences in common, pointing to private repertoires in all groups. The greatest degree of TCR clonal expansion was observed in HTLV-1-associated myelopathy, with the lowest in multiple sclerosis, below that of healthy controls.

The TCR comes from a man aged 55 to 70 with HTLV-1-associated myelopathy (HAM/TSP). This chain joins TRBV5-1 and TRBJ2-3; 10 bases align to TRBD2. Specimen: PBMCs. CDR3 amino acids: CASNQGLAMDTQYF. The CDR3 DNA reads TGCGCCAGCAACCAGGGACTAGCGATGGATACGCAGTATTTT.